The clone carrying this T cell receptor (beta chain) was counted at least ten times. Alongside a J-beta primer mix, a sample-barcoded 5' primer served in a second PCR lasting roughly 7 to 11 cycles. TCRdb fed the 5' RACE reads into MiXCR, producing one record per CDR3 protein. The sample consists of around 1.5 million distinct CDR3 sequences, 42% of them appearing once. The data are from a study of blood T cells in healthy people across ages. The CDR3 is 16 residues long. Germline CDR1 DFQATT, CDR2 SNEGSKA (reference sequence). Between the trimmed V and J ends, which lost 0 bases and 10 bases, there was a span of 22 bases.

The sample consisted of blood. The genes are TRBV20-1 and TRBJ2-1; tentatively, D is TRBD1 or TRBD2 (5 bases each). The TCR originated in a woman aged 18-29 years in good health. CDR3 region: CSARDRWGRGKDEQFF. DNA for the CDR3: TGCAGTGCTAGAGATCGCTGGGGCCGGGGTAAGGACGAGCAGTTCTTC.